This T cell receptor (beta chain) was sequenced in a study of T cell responses to AZD1222 COVID-19 vaccine. Whole-study findings and limits: The study found vaccine-associated CD4 TCRs spanning spike, dominant at 160-218 and 743-854. Spike-specific TCR breadth and depth grew following two AZD1222 doses. Donors skewed white British and female; clonal diversity was possibly underestimated.

Both about-4-week and about-12-week second-dose recipients were combined. As concerns this clone: Its specificity is not known.

Profiled with immunoSEQ multiplex PCR; TCRdb holds only in-frame clones, not every one. The sample has 140,000 to 150,000 clones, about 90% seen once. CDR1 and CDR2 (germline): LNHDA, SQIVND (reference sequence). The germline V and J ends were trimmed by 7 bases and 3 bases, with 13 bases remaining between them. The CDR3 has 14 residues. The sample in question was peripheral blood, obtained 28 days after the second AZD1222 dose. V gene TRBV19 combines with J gene TRBJ2-1; D is uncertain. The receptor comes from an adult who received the AZD1222 COVID-19 vaccine. The chain's CDR3 is CASMSGSGYNEQFF. CDR3 bases: TGTGCCAGTATGTCCGGTTCGGGCTACAATGAGCAGTTCTTC.